Below are 26 T cell receptor beta chains sequenced from a single sample in a study of T cell repertoires in aging, cancer and after chemotherapy. Amplification of TCR beta used genomic DNA extracted from peripheral blood. Rearranged V-D-J TRB sequences were amplified with a mixed TRB-A/B primer pool. Using its own MiXCR run on the multiplex PCR reads, TCRdb lists one record per CDR3 protein. The data contain about 5,300 distinct CDR3 sequences, 44% of them singletons. The material sequenced was blood. These receptors were collected from a human donor with a blood cancer.

This chain connects TRBV19 to TRBJ2-5; 7 positions agree with TRBD2. The CDR3 length is 13 residues. After removal of 4 bases from V and 2 bases from J, the junction contained 1 base not matched to a gene. Germline loops: CDR1 LNHDA, CDR2 SQIVND (reference sequence). The CDR3 reads CASSRLAQETQYF. CDR3 nucleotides: TGTGCCAGTAGTAGACTAGCTCAAGAGACCCAGTACTTC.

The chain links TRBV19 to TRBJ2-7; 9 positions agree with TRBD1. The CDR3 is 14 amino acids. Germline V gives CDR1 LNHDA, CDR2 SQIVND (reference sequence). Germline trimming cut 4 bases from V and 6 bases from J; bases unmatched to any gene: 7. This CDR3 reads CASSSGQGSSEQYF. The CDR3 bases are TGTGCCAGTAGTAGCGGACAGGGGTCAAGCGAGCAGTACTTC.

The gene calls are TRBV6-5 and TRBJ2-3; TRBD1 is a possible D gene (5 bases). Between the trimmed V and J ends, which lost 2 bases and 0 bases, there was a span of 9 bases. Germline CDR1 is MNHEY and CDR2 is SVGAGI. This CDR3 has 15 amino acids. CDR3 sequence (DNA): TGTGCCAGCAGTTACCACAGGAAGAGCACAGATACGCAGTATTTT. Translating gives CASSYHRKSTDTQYF.

This clonotype appeared a few times. J is TRBJ2-1 and V is TRBV7-2; no reliable D call. The CDR3 loop spans 16 amino acids. Trimming left V 2 bases short and J 8 bases short, with 19 bases between. CDR1 is SGHTA, CDR2 FQGNSA, per germline. CDR3 nucleotide sequence: TGTGCCAGCAGCTTATCAGTGTTGGCTAGTGCTTATGAGCAGTTCTTC. The encoded protein is CASSLSVLASAYEQFF.

The chain carries TRBV6-5 and TRBJ1-3; D is unresolved. Germline loops: CDR1 MNHEY, CDR2 SVGAGI. V lost 2 bases to trimming and J lost 4 bases, with 12 bases between them. The CDR3 is 15 residues long. The CDR3 nucleotides read TGTGCCAGCAGTTACGGGCCCAGTCTGGGAAACACCATATATTTT. Its protein is CASSYGPSLGNTIYF.

Turning to this clonotype: One end of the junction is discordant with germline, which a read error may explain. V and J are TRBV6-6 and TRBJ1-2, with a weak D call TRBD1 (6 bases). CDR3 length: 12 residues. CDR1 is MNHNY, CDR2 SVGAGI, per germline (reference sequence). The CDR3 DNA reads as TGTGCCAGCAGTTACGTCAGGGGTGGCTTCACCTTC. Its protein is CASSYVRGGFTF.

This chain joins TRBV6-2 or TRBV6-3 and TRBJ2-5; 8 bases align to TRBD2. With 7 bases clipped from V and 4 bases from J, the junction kept 5 bases outside the gene matches. Germline V gives CDR1 MNHEY, CDR2 SVGEGT. CDR3 size: 13 residues. The CDR3 coding sequence is TGTGCCAGCATCCGGACTAGCTCAGAGACCCAGTACTTC. It yields the protein CASIRTSSETQYF.

V gene TRBV12-3 or TRBV12-4 combines with J gene TRBJ1-6; 7 nucleotides agree with TRBD1. The CDR3 totals 14 residues. With 4 bases clipped from V and 7 bases from J, the junction kept 4 bases outside the gene matches. CDR3 protein: CASSSTGTNSPLHF. CDR3 sequence (DNA): TGTGCCAGCAGTTCGACAGGGACCAATTCACCCCTCCACTTT.

This clonotype was observed a few times. This rearrangement joins TRBV6-6 to TRBJ2-2; the D gene is possibly TRBD1 (6 bases). V was shortened by 9 bases and J by 6 bases, with 17 bases between the two germline ends. The CDR3 extends over 14 amino acids. The germline V gene encodes CDR1 MNHNY and CDR2 SVGAGI (reference sequence). The CDR3 region has the DNA TGTGCCAGTCGAAGGACAGAGACGGCCGGGGAGCTGTTTTTT. Its protein is CASRRTETAGELFF.

The table lists this clonotype with a few counts. At one end, the junction sequence differs from germline, possibly due to a read error. For the CDR3, the DNA is TGTGCCATCAGTGTCAGGCCGCAAGAGACCCAGTACTTC. Translated, it gives CAISVRPQETQYF. The chain combines TRBV6-1 with TRBJ2-5; no firm D call. The V gene's germline CDR1 is MNHNS and CDR2 SASEGT. The CDR3 sequence is 13 residues long.

J is TRBJ2-2 and V is TRBV20-1, with 9 bases lining up with TRBD1. V shed 3 bases and J 4 bases; nucleotides not matched to a gene: 6. Germline V CDR1 and CDR2: DFQATT, SNEGSKA (reference sequence). The CDR3 spans 15 residues. The CDR3 is CSASRQGGTTGELFF. As DNA, the CDR3 is TGCAGTGCTAGCCGACAGGGGGGGACCACCGGGGAGCTGTTTTTT.

Only a few counts were recorded for this clonotype. This chain joins TRBV29-1 and TRBJ2-1; 9 positions agree with TRBD2. V shed 8 bases and J 0 bases; nucleotides not matched to a gene: 5. The germline V gene encodes CDR1 SQVTM and CDR2 ANQGSEA. This CDR3 is built from 14 residues. This chain's CDR3 is CSTKAGGSYNEQFF. The CDR3 region has the DNA TGCAGCACTAAAGCGGGAGGCTCCTACAATGAGCAGTTCTTC.

J is TRBJ1-5 and V is TRBV6-2 or TRBV6-3; a possible D gene is TRBD1 (5 bases). In germline, CDR1 is MNHEY, CDR2 SVGEGT. The V end lost 6 bases, the J end lost 9 bases, and 18 bases lay between the germline ends. CDR3 length equals 14 residues. The CDR3 sequence is CASRPQGPAGPQHF. In DNA form, the CDR3 reads TGTGCCAGCAGGCCTCAGGGACCTGCGGGGCCCCAGCATTTT.

V is TRBV19 and J is TRBJ1-3; 7 nucleotides agree with TRBD1. Trimming cost V 5 bases and J 0 bases; bases outside gene matches: 4. CDR3 length equals 15 residues. CDR1 is LNHDA and CDR2 is SQIVND in the germline V gene (reference sequence). The CDR3 nucleotides read TGTGCCAGTAGTGGACAGGACCCCTCTGGAAACACCATATATTTT. This encodes CASSGQDPSGNTIYF.

The CDR3 DNA sequence: TGTGCCAGCAGTTACTCGTTTTCCTCCTATGGCTACACCTTC. As protein: CASSYSFSSYGYTF. This chain links TRBV6-5 with TRBJ1-2; no reliable D call. Trimming stripped 0 bases from V and 4 bases from J, with 9 bases between. Per the germline V gene, CDR1 is MNHEY and CDR2 is SVGAGI. The CDR3 length is 14 residues.

The J gene is TRBJ1-4, the V gene TRBV5-1; no definite D call. The CDR3 is 13 amino acids. V lost 2 bases and J 3 bases, leaving 5 bases between the germline ends. Germline values: CDR1 SGHRS, CDR2 YFSETQ. CDR3 residues: CASSFTANEKLFF. CDR3 DNA sequence: TGCGCCAGCAGCTTTACAGCTAATGAAAAACTGTTTTTT.

The chain employs TRBV30 and TRBJ1-1; tentatively, D is TRBD1 (5 bases). The germline V gene encodes CDR1 GTSNPN and CDR2 SVGIG (reference sequence). The V end was cut by 4 bases, the J end by 4 bases, with 10 bases between. The CDR3 is 12 amino acids. The CDR3 sequence: CAWNRGGTEAFF. DNA for the CDR3: TGTGCCTGGAATAGGGGTGGCACTGAAGCTTTCTTT. The full variable domain, in which reference TRBV30 and TRBJ1-1 provide the parts outside the CDR3, is SQTIHQWPATLVQPVGSPLSLECTVEGTSNPNLYWYRQAAGRGLQLLFYSVGIGQISSEVPQNLSASRPQDRQFILSSKKLLLSDSGFYLCAWNRGGTEAFFGQGTRLTVV.

The sample holds a few counts of this clonotype. The J gene is TRBJ2-3, the V gene TRBV19; D is tentatively TRBD1 or TRBD2 (5 bases each). Germline CDR1 LNHDA, CDR2 SQIVND (reference sequence). This CDR3 comprises 16 residues. The V gene lost 7 bases and the J gene lost 2 bases, with 19 bases spanning the gap. The CDR3 here is CASKSRPGATTDTQYF. For the CDR3, the DNA is TGTGCCAGTAAGTCGAGACCCGGGGCCACCACAGATACGCAGTATTTT.

This clonotype was counted between two and nine times. The rearrangement links TRBV5-6 to TRBJ2-5; 7 bases align to TRBD1. J lost 5 bases, V lost 5 bases, and 12 bases had no gene match. Germline CDR1 and CDR2: SGHDT and YYEEEE. This CDR3 spans 15 amino acids. The CDR3 region has the DNA TGTGCCAGCAGAAAACAGACCGACAGGGAGGAGACCCAGTACTTC. Translation: CASRKQTDREETQYF.

J is TRBJ1-4 and V is TRBV27, with D perhaps matching TRBD1 (6 bases). Trimming took off 6 bases at V and 4 bases at J, with 12 bases between the two ends. Germline CDR1 reads MNHEY; CDR2 reads SMNVEV (reference sequence). This CDR3 is 14 amino acids long. The chain's CDR3 is CASSLGQFNEKLFF. The CDR3 DNA follows: TGTGCCAGCAGCCTCGGACAGTTTAATGAAAAACTGTTTTTT. The entire variable domain, with the rest obtained from reference TRBV27 and TRBJ1-4, is as follows: EAQVTQNPRYLITVTGKKLTVTCSQNMNHEYMSWYRQDPGLGLRQIYYSMNVEVTDKGDVPEGYKVSRKEKRNFPLILESPSPNQTSLYFCASSLGQFNEKLFFGSGTQLSVL.

Regarding this clonotype: At one end, the junction sequence differs from germline, possibly due to a read error. This chain uses TRBV15 with TRBJ2-3; D is unresolved. Per the germline V gene, CDR1 is LNHNV and CDR2 is YYDKDF (reference sequence). The CDR3 covers 17 residues. The DNA of the CDR3 is TGTGTCACCAGCAGAGATGGAAGGACGTCTAGCACAGATACGCAGTATTTT. This translates into CVTSRDGRTSSTDTQYF. The variable domain in full, completed from reference TRBV15 and TRBJ2-3, reads DAMVIQNPRYQVTQFGKPVTLSCSQTLNHNVMYWYQQKSSQAPKLLFHYYDKDFNNEADTPDNFQSRRPNTSFCFLDIRSPGLGDTAMYLCVTSRDGRTSSTDTQYFGPGTRLTVL.

The chain recombines TRBV27 with TRBJ2-3; D unclear. In germline, CDR1 is MNHEY, CDR2 SMNVEV (reference sequence). Between the trimmed V and J ends, which lost 0 bases and 0 bases, there was a span of 10 bases. This CDR3 has 16 amino acids. The chain's CDR3 is CASSLSWQASTDTQYF. For the CDR3, the DNA is TGTGCCAGCAGTTTATCATGGCAGGCAAGCACAGATACGCAGTATTTT.

The rearrangement uses TRBV19 and TRBJ1-6; no clear D. The germline V gene encodes CDR1 LNHDA and CDR2 SQIVND (reference sequence). CDR3 length equals 16 residues. V lost 1 base and J lost 7, with 14 bases in between. The CDR3: CASSIVARLGNSPLHF. CDR3 coding DNA: TGTGCCAGTAGTATAGTAGCCAGGCTCGGCAATTCACCCCTCCACTTT. The full variable domain, rest sourced from reference TRBV19 and TRBJ1-6, is DGGITQSPKYLFRKEGQNVTLSCEQNLNHDAMYWYRQDPGQGLRLIYYSQIVNDFQKGDIAEGYSVSREKKESFPLTVTSAQKNPTAFYLCASSIVARLGNSPLHFGNGTRLTVT.

The chain combines TRBV28 with TRBJ2-5; 8 bases map to TRBD2. The germline gives CDR1 MDHEN, CDR2 SYDVKM. The CDR3 loop spans 17 amino acids. Trimming removed 6 bases from V and 5 bases from J; junction bases left unmatched: 17. In DNA, the CDR3 is TGTGCCAGCAGCCCCTCATTTGGGGCCGGGAGGGTGGAGACCCAGTACTTC. This sequence encodes CASSPSFGAGRVETQYF.

The chain joins TRBV6-5 to TRBJ2-5; possible D gene TRBD1, 6 bases. The CDR3 spans 14 residues. The germline V gene encodes CDR1 MNHEY and CDR2 SVGAGI. Trimming shortened V by 2 bases and J by 3 bases, and 10 bases separated the two germline ends. The CDR3 region has the DNA TGTGCCAGCAGTTACGGCAGGGGAGAAGAGACCCAGTACTTC. Translating gives CASSYGRGEETQYF.

This chain joins TRBV27 and TRBJ1-2; 11 bases align to TRBD1. J lost 4 bases, V lost 5 bases, and 6 bases had no gene match. Looked up from germline, CDR1 is MNHEY and CDR2 is SMNVEV (reference sequence). The CDR3 has 15 residues. The CDR3 here is CASSPRTGGTYGYTF. The CDR3 DNA sequence: TGTGCCAGCAGTCCCAGGACAGGGGGCACCTATGGCTACACCTTC.